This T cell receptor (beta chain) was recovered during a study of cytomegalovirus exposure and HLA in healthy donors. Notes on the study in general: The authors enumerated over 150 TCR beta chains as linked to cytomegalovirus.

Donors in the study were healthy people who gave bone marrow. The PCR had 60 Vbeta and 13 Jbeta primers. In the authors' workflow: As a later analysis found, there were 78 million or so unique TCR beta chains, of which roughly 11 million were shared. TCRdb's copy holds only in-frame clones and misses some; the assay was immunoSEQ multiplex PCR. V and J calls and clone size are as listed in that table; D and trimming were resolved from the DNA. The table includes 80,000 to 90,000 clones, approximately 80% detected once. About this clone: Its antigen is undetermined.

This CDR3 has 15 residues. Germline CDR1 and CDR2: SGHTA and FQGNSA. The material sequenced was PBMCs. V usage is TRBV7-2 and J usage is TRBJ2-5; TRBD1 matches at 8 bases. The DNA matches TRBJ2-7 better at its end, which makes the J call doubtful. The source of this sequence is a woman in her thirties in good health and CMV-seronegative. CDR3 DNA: TGTGCCAGCAGCCAAGGACAGGGTTTAACCTACGAGCAGTACTTC. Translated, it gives CASSQGQGLTYEQYF.